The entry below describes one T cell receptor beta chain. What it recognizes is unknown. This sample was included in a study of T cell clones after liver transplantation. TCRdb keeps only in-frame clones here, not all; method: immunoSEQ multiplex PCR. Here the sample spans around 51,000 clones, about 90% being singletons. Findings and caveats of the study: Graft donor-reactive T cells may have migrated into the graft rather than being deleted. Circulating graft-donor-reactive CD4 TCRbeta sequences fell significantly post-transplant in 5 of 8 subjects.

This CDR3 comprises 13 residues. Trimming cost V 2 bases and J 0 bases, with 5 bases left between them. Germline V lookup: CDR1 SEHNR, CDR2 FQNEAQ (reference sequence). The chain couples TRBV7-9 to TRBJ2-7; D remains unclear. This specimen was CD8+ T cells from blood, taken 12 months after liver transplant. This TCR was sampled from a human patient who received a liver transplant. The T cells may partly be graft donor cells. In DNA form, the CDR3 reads TGTGCCAGCAGCTTACGGGCCTCCTACGAGCAGTACTTC. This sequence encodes CASSLRASYEQYF.